This T cell receptor beta chain was observed in a study of response to subunit inactivated influenza vaccine listed by TCRdb under 2018. Background on the whole study: To follow how T cells responded to a trivalent subunit inactivated influenza vaccine, the researchers relied on deep quantitative profiling of the T cell receptor repertoire. Overall study outcomes, separate from this receptor: It was suggested by the authors that each seasonal influenza vaccination may recruit only a limited number of new T cells.

The method was RT-PCR. TCRdb records Illumina HiSeq 2500 as the sequencer. TCRdb redid the processing of the public reads, applying fastp at Q25 and MiXCR, and retained in-frame beta chains. Each CDR3 protein appears once, grouped with its most common genes and DNA. The sample table shows over 150,000 distinct CDR3 sequences, and about an eighth are seen once. Of the sample, about 26% is held by the ten largest clones. The germline V gene (reference sequence) provides CDR1 SEHNR and CDR2 FQNEAQ. CDR3 length: 13 amino acids, cysteine to phenylalanine. The retained sequence is limited to the CDR3, 39 bases, with the frame set at the first base. The trim is 5 bases for V and 5 bases for J, with a gap of 12 bases between the germline ends. This clonotype was observed a few times. This receptor's antigen is unknown. No base quality information exists; no much larger clone differs at one position.

The sequence is built from TRBV7-9 and TRBJ2-5, with the D segment identity uncertain. The sequence derives from a man aged 45-65 years who received an inactivated influenza vaccine. Donor details come from another sample of the same person, matched by shared clones. Sequencing was performed on CD8+ T cells sorted from PBMCs, taken more than 4 days after vaccination. Read as DNA, the sequence is TGTGCCAGCAGCCCGAGTGGGGTGGAGACCCAGTACTTC. It codes for CASSPSGVETQYF.